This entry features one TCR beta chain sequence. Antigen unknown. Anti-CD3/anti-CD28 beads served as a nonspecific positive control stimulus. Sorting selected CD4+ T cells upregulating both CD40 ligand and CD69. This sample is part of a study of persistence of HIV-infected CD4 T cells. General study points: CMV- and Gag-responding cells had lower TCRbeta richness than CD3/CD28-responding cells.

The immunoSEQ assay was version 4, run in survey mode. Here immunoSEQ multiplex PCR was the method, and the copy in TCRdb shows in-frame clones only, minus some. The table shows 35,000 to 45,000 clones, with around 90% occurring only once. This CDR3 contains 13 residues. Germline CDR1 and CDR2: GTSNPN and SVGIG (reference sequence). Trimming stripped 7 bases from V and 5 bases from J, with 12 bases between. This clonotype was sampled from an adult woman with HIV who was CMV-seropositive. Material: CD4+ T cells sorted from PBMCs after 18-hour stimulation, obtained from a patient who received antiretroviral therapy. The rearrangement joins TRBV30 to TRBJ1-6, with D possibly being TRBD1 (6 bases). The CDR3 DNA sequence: TGTGCCTTAACTACAGGGAATAATTCACCCCTCCACTTT. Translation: CALTTGNNSPLHF.